The T cell receptor beta chain described here comes from a study of long-term antiretroviral therapy in people with HIV. With regard to this clone: Its specificity is not known.

Findings and limits, study-wide: ART preceded a rise in diversity that nonetheless stayed lower than in transplant donor controls. Records did not include ART adherence, viral resistance or therapy changes.

The assay, immunoSEQ v3.0, was run at survey level. The repertoire was sequenced with immunoSEQ multiplex PCR; TCRdb's copy has only in-frame clones and lacks some. The data hold about 21,000 clones, with just over 85% observed a single time. Deletions cut 4 bases from V and 5 bases from J, with 8 bases between. Germline CDR1 is MNHEY and CDR2 is SMNVEV (reference sequence). The CDR3 runs 13 residues. Sampling of each donor yielded at least one pre-ART PBMC sample and at least two post-ART PBMC samples. The TCR comes from a man between 60 and 70 years old with HIV. Sequencing was performed on unsorted PBMCs, taken 1.3 years after starting antiretroviral therapy. This chain connects TRBV27 to TRBJ2-2; D is uncertain. In DNA, the CDR3 is TGTGCCAGCAGTTCCGGTTGGACCGGGGAGCTGTTTTTT. Translation: CASSSGWTGELFF.